This paragraph reports one T cell receptor (beta chain). CDR1 is MDHEN, CDR2 SYDVKM, per germline. V was pared by 6 bases and J by 2 bases, with 12 bases between. The CDR3 extends over 14 amino acids. This sample was included in a study of control samples from healthy donors and cancer patients. Data came from immunoSEQ multiplex PCR; TCRdb stores just in-frame clones and leaves some out. This sample has some 130,000 clones; approximately 95% occur once, and the top ten carry about 3.5%. The receptor comes from a man under 40 in good health. The V and J genes are TRBV28 and TRBJ2-3; D gene uncertain. Sequences were obtained from blood. The CDR3 DNA is TGTGCCAGCAGGGTGGGCAGCTACACAGATACGCAGTATTTT. Residues: CASRVGSYTDTQYF.